These 11 T cell receptor beta chains were all obtained from the same sample, sequenced in a study of post-analysis software for immune sequencing data (dated by TCRdb to between 2015 and 2017). These receptors are not linked to any known antigen. Receptor amplification or capture employed PCR. The sequencing machine was an Illumina HiSeq 2500. To reduce PCR and sequencing biases, unique molecular identifiers were built into the TCR beta cDNA libraries. TCRdb's own reprocessing of the public reads used fastp at Q25 and MiXCR and kept productive beta chains. Rows are unified per CDR3 protein, each entry keeping the most common DNA and genes. The sample table records 650,000 to 850,000 distinct CDR3 sequences; 46% of these occur just once. The leading ten clones occupy 4.9% of the sample. Results and caveats for the whole study, not just this receptor: Patients showed significantly higher frequencies than controls for about 5 TRBV segments, among them TRBV5-6, TRBV5-1 and TRBV20-1.

The sequencing sample was made of blood. These receptors came from a girl between 10 and 17 years old with multiple sclerosis.

Written as DNA, the CDR3 is TGTGCCATCAGTGAGGCGGCTAGCTCCTACAATGAGCAGTTCTTC. It codes for CAISEAASSYNEQFF. V gene TRBV10-3 combines with J gene TRBJ2-1; D is unresolved. The CDR3 loop spans 15 amino acids. Per the germline V gene, CDR1 is ENHRY and CDR2 is SYGVKD. Trimming removed 2 bases from V and 0 bases from J, with 8 bases in between.

This clonotype was seen only a few times. This chain connects TRBV20-1 to TRBJ2-1; possibly TRBD2 for D (6 bases). Trimming took off 6 bases at V and 9 bases at J, with 21 bases between the two ends. The germline V gene has CDR1 DFQATT and CDR2 SNEGSKA (reference sequence). The CDR3 is made up of 14 amino acids. CDR3 amino acids: CSAGGGRVVGEQFF. The CDR3 DNA reads TGCAGTGCGGGAGGTGGCAGGGTTGTAGGTGAGCAGTTCTTC.

This rearrangement joins TRBV18 to TRBJ2-7; TRBD1 aligns across 8 bases. Germline loops: CDR1 KGHSH, CDR2 LQKENI. CDR3 length: 15 residues. J gave up 9 bases and V 6 bases, and 16 bases lay outside the gene matches. CDR3 protein: CASSKKDRVNGRQYF. The DNA for the CDR3 is TGTGCCAGCTCGAAGAAGGACAGGGTGAACGGGAGGCAGTACTTC.

The V gene is TRBV10-2, the J gene TRBJ2-3; D is undetermined. The germline V and J ends were trimmed by 6 bases and 0 bases, with 4 bases remaining between them. Germline V lookup: CDR1 WSHSY, CDR2 SAAADI. CDR3 length: 12 residues. This chain's CDR3 is CASRRSTDTQYF. CDR3 DNA sequence: TGCGCCAGCAGAAGAAGCACAGATACGCAGTATTTT.

The genes are TRBV7-1 and TRBJ2-1, with 8 bases aligning to TRBD2. TRBV7-1 counts as an open reading frame of uncertain function. The junction had 5 bases not matched to a gene; V was cut back by 1 base and J by 6 bases. This CDR3 comprises 15 residues. This CDR3 reads CASSSGRGGTNEQFF. The CDR3, as DNA: TGTGCCAGCAGCTCAGGACGGGGGGGCACCAATGAGCAGTTCTTC.

This clonotype was found a few times. The CDR3 DNA reads as TGTGCCAGCAGCGCGCGTATTACCGGGGTAGACGAGCAGTACTTC. Translated: CASSARITGVDEQYF. The chain recombines TRBV7-6 with TRBJ2-7; D possibly corresponds to TRBD2 (5 bases). The CDR3 is 15 amino acids. Trimming took off 5 bases at V and 5 bases at J, with 19 bases between the two ends. Germline CDR1 is SGHVS and CDR2 is FNYEAQ.

This clonotype was counted a few times. V usage is TRBV7-2 and J usage is TRBJ2-1, with 9 bases fitting TRBD2. CDR3 length: 16 amino acids. The trim removed 2 bases at V and 4 bases at J, leaving 6 bases unmatched. CDR1 is SGHTA and CDR2 is FQGNSA in the germline V gene. Here the CDR3 DNA reads TGTGCCAGCAGCTTATACGCGACTAGCGGTTACAATGAGCAGTTCTTC. Its protein product is CASSLYATSGYNEQFF.

J is TRBJ2-3 and V is TRBV4-1; TRBD1 agrees at 8 bases. Trimming cost V 0 bases and J 3 bases; bases outside gene matches: 5. The CDR3 contains 16 residues. Germline V gene sequence: CDR1 MGHRA, CDR2 YSYEKL. The CDR3 spells CASSQEPGGATDTQYF. CDR3 coding DNA: TGCGCCAGCAGCCAAGAACCAGGGGGCGCAACAGATACGCAGTATTTT.

The CDR3 DNA follows: TGCAGTGCTAGAGGGGGGGTCGGGGCGGAAAAAAGCGGGACCCAGTACTTC. It translates to CSARGGVGAEKSGTQYF. V and J are TRBV20-1 and TRBJ2-5; D is possibly TRBD2 (6 bases). With 1 base removed from V and 7 bases from J, the gap between germline ends came to 25 bases. CDR1 is DFQATT and CDR2 is SNEGSKA in the germline V gene (reference sequence). This CDR3 region has 17 residues.

This clonotype showed up just a few times. The chain employs TRBV7-9 and TRBJ2-3; D is uncertain. CDR1 is SEHNR, CDR2 FQNEAQ, per germline (reference sequence). CDR3 length equals 14 residues. Trimming took off 0 bases at V and 5 bases at J, with 9 bases between the two ends. CDR3 bases: TGTGCCAGCAGCTTAGCAGAAACGGGAGATACGCAGTATTTT. As protein: CASSLAETGDTQYF.

The V and J genes are TRBV30 and TRBJ2-7, with a tentative D call TRBD2 (6 bases). The germline V and J ends were trimmed by 0 bases and 0 bases, with 9 bases remaining between them. Germline values: CDR1 GTSNPN, CDR2 SVGIG (reference sequence). CDR3 length equals 14 residues. The CDR3 loop reads CAWSVGDSSYEQYF. CDR3 DNA: TGTGCCTGGAGTGTTGGGGACTCCTCCTACGAGCAGTACTTC. Supplemented by reference TRBV30 and TRBJ2-7, the full variable domain reads SQTIHQWPATLVQPVGSPLSLECTVEGTSNPNLYWYRQAAGRGLQLLFYSVGIGQISSEVPQNLSASRPQDRQFILSSKKLLLSDSGFYLCAWSVGDSSYEQYFGPGTRLTVT.